The present T cell receptor beta chain was sequenced within a study of T cell clonality in common variable immunodeficiency. Study-wide results and caveats: TCRbeta clonality was increased in CVID versus healthy controls.

This clone was detected many times. Its cognate antigen is unknown. Produced via immunoSEQ multiplex PCR; TCRdb's table is partial and in-frame only. The profile covers about 64,000 clones, none occurring a single time. The source of this sequence is a person aged 18 to 75 in good health. Sequencing was performed on peripheral blood mononuclear cells.

The chain's CDR3 is CASSSLLQGARDIQYF. The sequenced CDR3 bases are TGTGCCAGTAGTTCCCTCTTACAGGGGGCTAGGGACATT. The chain employs TRBV19 and TRBJ2-4, with 9 bases fitting TRBD1. The read terminates 3 residues ahead of where the CDR3 ends, so the germline J gene completes it. The CDR3 sequence is 16 residues long. The V segment lost 5 bases and the J segment 8 bases; nucleotides outside the gene matches: 13. Germline lookup yields CDR1 LNHDA and CDR2 SQIVND (reference sequence).